There are a few counts of the clone carrying this T cell receptor (beta chain). What it binds is not known. Time point denoted: newly diagnosed GD, antithyroid drugs for less than 3 months. After RNA was extracted from PBMCs, the TCR library was made from it. This sample was included in a study of regulatory T cells in long-lasting Graves disease. The CDR3 length is 15 residues. Trimming stripped 2 bases from V and 0 bases from J, with 10 bases between. Germline loops: CDR1 GTSNPN, CDR2 SVGIG (reference sequence). Overall study results and limits: Under persistent disease, TRBV28, TRBJ1-2 and TRBJ2-5 were used preferentially.

Arm-PCR of CDR3 regions and iRepertoire HTBI primers were the basis on which TCR beta libraries were built. TCRdb reprocessed the multiplex PCR reads with MiXCR, giving one entry per CDR3 protein. The data show about 400,000 distinct CDR3 sequences, approximately 15% seen once. These data are also associated with another study on T cells in Graves' hyperthyroidism and ophthalmopathy. That investigation notes: Using the HTBI primer set, a first-round RT-PCR was run on the TCR CDR3. Ophthalmopathy was told apart from stable hyperthyroidism by a 13 V-J model.

The clonotype comes from a woman aged 40 to 50 with Graves disease. This sample comprised peripheral blood mononuclear cells (PBMCs), obtained at new diagnosis, from a patient treated with antithyroid drugs. The chain employs TRBV30 and TRBJ1-4; the D is unclear. The CDR3 DNA follows: TGTGCCTGGAGTACGGGATACTCAACTAATGAAAAACTGTTTTTT. Translating it yields CAWSTGYSTNEKLFF.